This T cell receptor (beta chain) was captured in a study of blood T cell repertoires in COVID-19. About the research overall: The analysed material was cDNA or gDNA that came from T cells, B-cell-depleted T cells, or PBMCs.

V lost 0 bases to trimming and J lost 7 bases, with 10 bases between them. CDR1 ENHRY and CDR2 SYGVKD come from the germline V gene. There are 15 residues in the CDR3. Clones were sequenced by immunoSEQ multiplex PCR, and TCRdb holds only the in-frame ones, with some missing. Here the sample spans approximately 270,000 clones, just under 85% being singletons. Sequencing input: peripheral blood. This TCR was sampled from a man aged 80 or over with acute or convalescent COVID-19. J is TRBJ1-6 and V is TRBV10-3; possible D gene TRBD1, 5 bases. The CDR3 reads CAISESGGQNSPLHF. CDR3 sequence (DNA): TGTGCCATCAGTGAGTCGGGGGGTCAGAATTCACCCCTCCACTTT.